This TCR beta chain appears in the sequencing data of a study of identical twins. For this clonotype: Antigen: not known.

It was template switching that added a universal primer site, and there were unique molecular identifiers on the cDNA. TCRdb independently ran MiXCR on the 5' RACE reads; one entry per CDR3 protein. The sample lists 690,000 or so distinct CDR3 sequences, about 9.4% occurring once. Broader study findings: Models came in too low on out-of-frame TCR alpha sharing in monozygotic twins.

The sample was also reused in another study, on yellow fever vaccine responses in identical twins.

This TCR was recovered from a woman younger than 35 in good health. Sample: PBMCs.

CDR3 protein: CASSPGSGGGETQYF. The CDR3 DNA is TGTGCCAGCAGCCCAGGCAGCGGGGGCGGGGAGACCCAGTACTTC. V gene TRBV7-2 combines with J gene TRBJ2-5; 8 bases fit TRBD2. V shed 5 bases and J 5 bases; nucleotides not matched to a gene: 10. The CDR3 loop spans 15 amino acids. From germline, CDR1 is SGHTA and CDR2 FQGNSA.